The 31 T cell receptor beta chains presented below share a single source sample, sequenced in a study of vaccination and CD4 T cells after COVID-19. The Oncomine TCR Beta short-read assay was applied to DNA of cultured CD4+ T cells. Each CDR3 protein gets one entry after TCRdb re-called the PCR reads with MiXCR. The table records under 25,000 distinct CDR3 sequences, more than 20% of them present only once. These receptors lack a known antigen. The treatment here: roughly ten-day PBMC culture with coronavirus spike peptide pools or control peptides (ViraFEST assay). Sequencing input: cultured CD4+ T cells from blood. The receptors shown here come from a human donor with COVID-19.

This clonotype appeared a few times. The chain has TRBV7-9 and TRBJ2-5; TRBD2 aligns across 10 bases. This CDR3 is 14 amino acids long. Germline V gene data show CDR1 as SEHNR and CDR2 as FQNEAQ (reference sequence). V was pared by 3 bases and J by 4 bases, with 2 bases of the junction left unmatched. The CDR3 nucleotides are TGTGCCAGCAGCTTCCTAGCGGGGGCAGAGACCCAGTACTTC. Translating it yields CASSFLAGAETQYF. The whole variable domain, filled in from reference TRBV7-9 and TRBJ2-5, reads DTGVSQNPRHKITKRGQNVTFRCDPISEHNRLYWYRQTLGQGPEFLTYFQNEAQLEKSRLLSDRFSAERPKGSFSTLEIQRTEQGDSAMYLCASSFLAGAETQYFGPGTRLLVL.

The chain links TRBV20-1 to TRBJ2-7; D uncertain. Per the germline V gene, CDR1 is DFQATT and CDR2 is SNEGSKA (reference sequence). The CDR3 has 12 amino acids. V was clipped by 6 bases and J by 7 bases, with 16 bases between them. The CDR3, as DNA: TGCAGTGCCCCCCTCTCCGGTTGGGAGCAGTACTTC. It yields the protein CSAPLSGWEQYF.

The V call is TRBV18, the J call TRBJ2-5, with D uncertain. Trimming took 3 bases from V and 5 from J, leaving 7 bases between them. The CDR3 consists of 12 residues. Germline-derived CDR1 and CDR2 are KGHSH and LQKENI. The CDR3 coding sequence is TGTGCCAGCTCACCGTTCGTGGAGACCCAGTACTTC. Residues: CASSPFVETQYF.

There are a few counts of this clonotype. The chain has TRBV12-3 or TRBV12-4 and TRBJ2-7; 10 bases line up with TRBD2. The CDR3 is 14 amino acids. Germline trimming cut 3 bases from V and 3 bases from J; bases unmatched to any gene: 2. CDR3 protein: CASSLSSGSYEQYF. The CDR3 DNA reads TGTGCCAGCAGTTTGTCTAGCGGGAGCTACGAGCAGTACTTC.

This chain uses TRBV21-1 with TRBJ1-6; TRBD1 reflects the table's D call only, with no check against the DNA. TRBV21-1 is deemed a pseudogene. The CDR3 is 14 amino acids. The CDR3 protein is CASSGQGPNSPLHF. CDR3 bases: TGTGCCAGCAGCGGACAGGGACCTAATTCACCCCTCCACTTT.

This clonotype was picked up a small number of times. The gene calls are TRBV30 and TRBJ1-1; D is unresolved. Trimming took off 3 bases at V and 8 bases at J, with 7 bases between the two ends. CDR1 is GTSNPN, CDR2 SVGIG, per germline (reference sequence). The CDR3 length is 10 residues. Here the CDR3 DNA reads TGTGCCTGGAGACGAGGAGAAGCTTTCTTT. It translates to CAWRRGEAFF.

This clonotype has more than one count but fewer than ten. The J gene is TRBJ2-7, the V gene TRBV5-3; TRBD2 matches at 11 bases. TRBV5-3 is annotated as an ORF whose role is uncertain. Unmatched junction bases numbered 14, after V lost 4 bases and J lost 2 bases. The CDR3 has 18 residues. The CDR3 sequence is CARSPAPLAGGQTYEQYF. CDR3 DNA: TGTGCCAGAAGCCCTGCCCCTCTAGCGGGGGGCCAGACCTACGAGCAGTACTTC.

This clonotype was detected a few times. The chain is built from TRBV7-9 and TRBJ1-1, with TRBD1 matching over 7 bases. The trim removed 2 bases at V and 1 base at J, leaving 4 bases unmatched. The CDR3 loop spans 15 amino acids. The germline V gene has CDR1 SEHNR and CDR2 FQNEAQ (reference sequence). For the CDR3, the DNA is TGTGCCAGCAGCTTAAGGGAGGGGGCGAACACTGAAGCTTTCTTT. Translating it yields CASSLREGANTEAFF. The full variable domain, with the rest looked up from reference TRBV7-9 and TRBJ1-1, is DTGVSQNPRHKITKRGQNVTFRCDPISEHNRLYWYRQTLGQGPEFLTYFQNEAQLEKSRLLSDRFSAERPKGSFSTLEIQRTEQGDSAMYLCASSLREGANTEAFFGQGTRLTVV.

The gene calls are TRBV5-1 and TRBJ1-2, with 7 positions matching TRBD1. J gave up 3 bases and V 0 bases, and 5 bases lay outside the gene matches. Germline values: CDR1 SGHRS, CDR2 YFSETQ. The CDR3 has 15 residues. CDR3 in amino acids: CASSLEGAGDYGYTF. In DNA, the CDR3 is TGCGCCAGCAGCTTGGAGGGGGCGGGGGACTATGGCTACACCTTC.

The DNA of the CDR3 is TGCGCCAGCAGCCTACAGGGGAAGGGCAATCAGCCCCAGCATTTT. This encodes CASSLQGKGNQPQHF. The V gene is TRBV5-1, the J gene TRBJ1-5, with TRBD1 matching over 7 bases. Germline CDR1 is SGHRS and CDR2 is YFSETQ. Trimming at V came to 4 bases and at J to 2 bases, leaving 6 bases not matched to a gene. The CDR3 extends over 15 amino acids.

The chain employs TRBV3-1 and TRBJ1-1, with D maybe TRBD1 (5 bases). The CDR3 spans 14 residues. Germline CDR1 is LGHDT and CDR2 is YNNKEL (reference sequence). V lost 1 base to trimming and J lost 4 bases, with 10 bases between them. The CDR3 region has the DNA TGTGCCAGCAGCCAAGCGCAGGGTGGCACTGAAGCTTTCTTT. This gives the protein CASSQAQGGTEAFF.

This clonotype was counted a few times. V usage is TRBV7-2 and J usage is TRBJ1-1; TRBD1 matches at 7 bases. V trimming: 5 bases; J trimming: 0 bases; junction bases outside the gene matches: 6. The CDR3 is 15 residues long. Germline V gene data show CDR1 as SGHTA and CDR2 as FQGNSA. DNA of the CDR3: TGTGCCAGCAGCCTTCGACAGGGACTGAACACTGAAGCTTTCTTT. Translating it yields CASSLRQGLNTEAFF.

The chain carries TRBV20-1 and TRBJ2-5; D not resolved. Germline-derived CDR1 and CDR2 are DFQATT and SNEGSKA (reference sequence). The CDR3 is 12 residues long. The V end was cut by 7 bases, the J end by 2 bases, with 11 bases between. CDR3 nucleotides: TGCAGTGGTATGGGCACACAAGAGACCCAGTACTTC. This codes for CSGMGTQETQYF.

The chain combines TRBV6-1 with TRBJ2-2; no clear D. V lost 7 bases and J lost 2, with 11 bases in between. The CDR3 runs 14 residues. The germline V gene has CDR1 MNHNS and CDR2 SASEGT. Here the CDR3 DNA reads TGTGCCAGCAAGGGCACCCTTAACACCGGGGAGCTGTTTTTT. Translated: CASKGTLNTGELFF.

This clonotype was detected only a few times. This chain connects TRBV5-1 to TRBJ2-7; weak D call: TRBD2 (5 bases). This CDR3 region has 15 residues. CDR1 and CDR2 (germline): SGHRS, YFSETQ. Trimming cost V 0 bases and J 1 base, with 11 bases left between them. This CDR3 reads CASSLATGSSYEQYF. In DNA form, the CDR3 reads TGCGCCAGCAGCTTGGCCACGGGGTCATCCTACGAGCAGTACTTC.

This clonotype was counted between two and nine times. The chain joins TRBV30 to TRBJ1-1, with D maybe TRBD1 (5 bases). Germline CDR1 and CDR2: GTSNPN and SVGIG (reference sequence). This CDR3 spans 12 amino acids. Between the trimmed V and J ends, which lost 2 bases and 1 base, there was a span of 5 bases. The CDR3 sequence is CAWSQGNTEAFF. CDR3 in DNA: TGTGCCTGGAGTCAGGGGAACACTGAAGCTTTCTTT.

Regarding this clonotype: This CDR3 is missing its conserved last phenylalanine or tryptophan, likely due to a read error. No DNA is shown, since the ends of the CDR3 on it are uncertain; the CDR3 is the one TCRdb lists. The chain combines TRBV27 with TRBJ2-1; no DNA check was done on the table's D call, TRBD2. The CDR3 sequence runs 10 residues, both termini included. The germline CDR1 and CDR2 sequences are MNHEY and SMNVEV (reference sequence). The CDR3 protein is CASSWGPLAG.

The genes are TRBV7-2 and TRBJ2-2; D remains ambiguous. The V gene lost 5 bases and the J gene lost 6 bases, with 16 bases spanning the gap. The CDR3 runs to 15 residues. CDR1 and CDR2 (germline): SGHTA, FQGNSA. The CDR3 region has the DNA TGTGCCAGCAGCATAGGACCCTCTAGGGCCGGGGAGCTGTTTTTT. Translated, it gives CASSIGPSRAGELFF.

With respect to this clonotype: Because it lacks the conserved phenylalanine or tryptophan at the end, this CDR3 is likely a read error. The rearrangement joins TRBV6-1 to TRBJ2-3, with 7 bases aligning to TRBD2. Looked up from germline, CDR1 is MNHNS and CDR2 is SASEGT. The CDR3 loop spans 13 amino acids. Germline trimming cut 6 bases from V and 1 base from J; bases unmatched to any gene: 1. The CDR3: CASRAGGTDTQYS. For the CDR3, the DNA is TGTGCCAGCAGGGCGGGGGGCACAGATACGCAGTATTCT.

This clonotype was seen a few times. The V and J genes are TRBV25-1 and TRBJ1-6, with D unclear. Trimming removed 4 bases at V and 9 bases at J, with 7 bases between. Germline V gives CDR1 MGHDK, CDR2 SYGVNS. The CDR3 runs 12 residues. CDR3 in amino acids: CASSGGISPLHF. The CDR3 DNA reads as TGTGCCAGCAGTGGTGGGATTTCACCCCTCCACTTT.

The CDR3 reads CASSQVSLDLAKNIQYF. The CDR3 DNA is TGTGCCAGCAGCCAAGTTAGTCTAGACCTAGCCAAAAACATTCAGTACTTC. The chain employs TRBV3-1 and TRBJ2-4; the D is unclear. Trimming left V 1 base short and J 0 bases short, with 13 bases between. Germline CDR1 is LGHDT and CDR2 is YNNKEL (reference sequence). The CDR3 is made up of 17 amino acids.

This clonotype was detected only a few times. The chain joins TRBV5-4 to TRBJ1-3; D not resolved. This CDR3 is built from 14 residues. Germline assignment: CDR1 SGHNT and CDR2 YYREEE (reference sequence). The germline V and J ends were trimmed by 0 bases and 0 bases, with 4 bases remaining between them. The CDR3 bases are TGTGCCAGCAGCTTGGGGGGCTCTGGAAACACCATATATTTT. Translation: CASSLGGSGNTIYF. Complete variable domain (other parts from reference TRBV5-4 and TRBJ1-3): ETGVTQSPTHLIKTRGQQVTLRCSSQSGHNTVSWYQQALGQGPQFIFQYYREEENGRGNFPPRFSGLQFPNYSSELNVNALELDDSALYLCASSLGGSGNTIYFGEGSWLTVV.

The V and J genes are TRBV11-2 and TRBJ2-2; the match to TRBD1 covers 8 bases. In germline, CDR1 is SGHAT, CDR2 FQNNGV. Germline trimming cut 1 base from V and 6 bases from J; bases unmatched to any gene: 7. This CDR3 is built from 16 residues. The CDR3 region is CASSLGGQGAAGELFF. CDR3 nucleotide sequence: TGTGCCAGCAGCTTAGGAGGGCAGGGGGCGGCCGGGGAGCTGTTTTTT.

The chain links TRBV15 to TRBJ2-3; 8 nucleotides line up with TRBD1. CDR1 is LNHNV and CDR2 is YYDKDF in the germline V gene (reference sequence). Losses at the gene ends were 3 bases for V and 5 bases for J; bases not matched to a gene: 4. CDR3 length: 14 residues. The CDR3 here is CATSRPGQGDTQYF. The CDR3 DNA is TGTGCCACCAGCAGGCCAGGACAGGGAGATACGCAGTATTTT.

The chain couples TRBV19 to TRBJ2-6; tentative D call: TRBD1 (6 bases). This CDR3 spans 13 amino acids. The V and J ends lost 9 bases and 1 base respectively, with 7 bases between them. Germline loops: CDR1 LNHDA, CDR2 SQIVND (reference sequence). The CDR3 DNA reads TGTGCCAGCAGGGGATCTGGGGCCAACGTCCTGACTTTC. Its translation is CASRGSGANVLTF.

This clonotype was found a few times. The CDR3 sequence: CASSIRFGAWETQYF. The CDR3, as DNA: TGTGCCAGTAGTATTCGGTTTGGAGCGTGGGAGACCCAGTACTTC. The chain has TRBV19 and TRBJ2-5; D not resolved. Germline V gives CDR1 LNHDA, CDR2 SQIVND (reference sequence). The CDR3 covers 15 residues. V was cut by 3 bases and J by 5 bases, with 16 bases left in between. Full variable domain (outside the CDR3, taken from reference TRBV19 and TRBJ2-5): DGGITQSPKYLFRKEGQNVTLSCEQNLNHDAMYWYRQDPGQGLRLIYYSQIVNDFQKGDIAEGYSVSREKKESFPLTVTSAQKNPTAFYLCASSIRFGAWETQYFGPGTRLLVL.

The rearrangement uses TRBV5-4 and TRBJ2-7; D is undetermined. Germline CDR1 and CDR2: SGHNT and YYREEE (reference sequence). V gave up 1 base and J gave up 1 base, with 6 bases separating them. The CDR3 has 13 residues. CDR3 protein: CASSLLQSYEQYF. CDR3 coding DNA: TGTGCCAGCAGCTTGTTACAGTCCTACGAGCAGTACTTC.

This clonotype occurred a few times. The gene calls are TRBV5-4 and TRBJ1-2; 7 bases map to TRBD1. Germline CDR1 is SGHNT and CDR2 is YYREEE (reference sequence). Unmatched junction bases numbered 2, after V lost 2 bases and J lost 4 bases. The CDR3 runs to 13 residues. The CDR3: CASSLAGGYGYTF. The CDR3 DNA sequence: TGTGCCAGCAGCTTAGCAGGGGGCTATGGCTACACCTTC.

The chain carries TRBV12-3 or TRBV12-4 and TRBJ1-4; D ambiguous. The CDR3 totals 15 residues. The V gene lost 6 bases and the J gene lost 2 bases, with 13 bases spanning the gap. The CDR3 is CASSDQLATNEKLFF. CDR3 sequence (DNA): TGTGCCAGCAGCGACCAGCTGGCTACTAATGAAAAACTGTTTTTT.

This clonotype was seen only a few times. The genes are TRBV12-3 or TRBV12-4 and TRBJ1-1; D is unresolved. The V and J ends lost 4 bases and 3 bases respectively, with 12 bases between them. The CDR3 is 14 residues long. The CDR3 region has the DNA TGTGCCAGCAGTTCCCTCCTGGTGGACACTGAAGCTTTCTTT. Translation: CASSSLLVDTEAFF.

This chain uses TRBV5-4 with TRBJ1-2; 12 bases fit TRBD1. Germline assignment: CDR1 SGHNT and CDR2 YYREEE (reference sequence). V gave up 4 bases and J gave up 7 bases; unmatched junction bases: 5. This CDR3 is built from 14 residues. CDR3 in amino acids: CASSDGTGGFGYTF. The CDR3 DNA sequence: TGTGCCAGCAGCGATGGGACAGGGGGCTTTGGCTACACCTTC.